Below are 5 T cell receptor beta chains sequenced from a single sample in a study of OX40 agonist ivuxolimab in advanced cancers. Using immunoSEQ multiplex PCR, the repertoire was profiled, and TCRdb retains in-frame clones only, with some absent. The repertoire consists of around 60,000 clones, with around four fifths occurring once and the leading ten covering roughly 2.1%. The source material was CD4+ or CD8+ T cells sorted from blood, sampled in a trial of the OX40 agonist ivuxolimab. The receptors stem from an adult with an advanced solid tumor such as melanoma, head and neck, liver or kidney cancer.

This clone has only a few counts. The chain uses TRBV19 and TRBJ2-3, with D perhaps assigned TRBD1 or TRBD2 (6 bases each). CDR1 is LNHDA and CDR2 is SQIVND in the germline V gene (reference sequence). With 4 bases removed from V and 0 bases from J, the gap between germline ends came to 14 bases. The CDR3 is made up of 16 amino acids. Here the CDR3 DNA reads TGTGCCAGTAGTAGACGGGGGCCCCCTAGCACAGATACGCAGTATTTT. This codes for CASSRRGPPSTDTQYF.

The V call is TRBV30, the J call TRBJ2-7; D might be TRBD1 or TRBD2, each matching 5 bases. Trimming left V 8 bases short and J 2 bases short, with 7 bases between. Per germline, CDR1 GTSNPN and CDR2 SVGIG (reference sequence). The CDR3 extends over 10 amino acids. CDR3 sequence reads: CAGGAYEQYF. CDR3 nucleotide sequence: TGTGCCGGGGGTGCCTACGAGCAGTACTTC.

This clone is labeled as medium-sized. The gene calls are TRBV5-5 and TRBJ1-6, with unresolved D. The germline V gene encodes CDR1 SGHKS and CDR2 YYEKEE (reference sequence). The germline V and J ends were trimmed by 4 bases and 6 bases, with 14 bases remaining between them. This CDR3 is built from 15 residues. This chain's CDR3 is CASSLFDGSNSPLHF. The CDR3 DNA is TGTGCCAGCAGCCTCTTCGACGGATCTAATTCACCCCTCCACTTT.

The gene calls are TRBV6-1 and TRBJ2-1, with 11 positions matching TRBD1. Germline V gene lookup returns CDR1 MNHNS and CDR2 SASEGT. The CDR3 extends over 15 amino acids. V lost 6 bases, J lost 4 bases, and 5 bases stayed unmatched. DNA of the CDR3: TGTGCCAGCAGCCCGGGACAGGGGGTATACAATGAGCAGTTCTTC. It yields the protein CASSPGQGVYNEQFF.

The chain has TRBV28 and TRBJ2-5, with 7 bases identical to TRBD1. The CDR3 is 16 residues long. Trimming at V came to 2 bases and at J to 6 bases, leaving 12 bases not matched to a gene. CDR1 and CDR2 from the germline V gene are MDHEN and SYDVKM. In DNA, the CDR3 is TGTGCCAGCAGTTTAACTGAGACAGGGAAGATTAAGACCCAGTACTTC. Amino acids: CASSLTETGKIKTQYF. Using reference TRBV28 and TRBJ2-5 for the parts outside the CDR3, the full variable domain is DVKVTQSSRYLVKRTGEKVFLECVQDMDHENMFWYRQDPGLGLRLIYFSYDVKMKEKGDIPEGYSVSREKKERFSLILESASTNQTSMYLCASSLTETGKIKTQYFGPGTRLLVL.